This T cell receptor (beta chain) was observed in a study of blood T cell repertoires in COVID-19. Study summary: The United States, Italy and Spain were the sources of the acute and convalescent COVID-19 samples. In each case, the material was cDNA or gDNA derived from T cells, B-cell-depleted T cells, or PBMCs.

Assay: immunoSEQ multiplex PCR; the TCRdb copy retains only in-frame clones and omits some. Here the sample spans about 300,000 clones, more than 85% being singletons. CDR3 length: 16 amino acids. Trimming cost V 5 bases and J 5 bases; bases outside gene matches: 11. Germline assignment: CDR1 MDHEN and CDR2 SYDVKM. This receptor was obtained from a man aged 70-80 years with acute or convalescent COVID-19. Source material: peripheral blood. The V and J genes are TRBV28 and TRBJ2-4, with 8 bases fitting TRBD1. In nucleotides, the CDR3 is TGTGCCAGCAGTCGTCCAGGACAGGGACTCGAAAACATTCAGTACTTC. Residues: CASSRPGQGLENIQYF.